Listed below are T cell receptor beta chains from one sample, sequenced in a study of blood T cells in healthy people across ages. Each CDR3 protein is one row after TCRdb ran MiXCR on the 5' RACE reads. The sample shows about 1,400,000 distinct CDR3 sequences, around 59% of them seen only once. Sequenced sample: blood. The receptors stem from a man aged 18 to 29 in good health. Each CDR3 is given with its conserved first and last residue. The D gene is left open where the match is weak. Clone size is stated in some rows and not others, as once, few, many or a class when expanded.

CDR3aa: CASSLTASEETQYF
CDR3nt: TGTGCCAGCAGTTTAACGGCCAGTGAGGAGACCCAGTACTTC
d_gene: .
abundance: few
j_gene: TRBJ2-5
v_gene: TRBV28

CDR3aa: CASSDPTGSYNEQFF
CDR3nt: TGTGCCAGCAGCGACCCGACAGGATCCTACAATGAGCAGTTCTTC
d_gene: .
abundance: .
j_gene: TRBJ2-1
v_gene: TRBV12-3/TRBV12-4

CDR3aa: CASSQGYLGYEQYF
CDR3nt: TGCGCCAGCAGCCAAGGTTATTTGGGCTACGAGCAGTACTTC
d_gene: .
abundance: .
j_gene: TRBJ2-7
v_gene: TRBV4-1

CDR3aa: CATSRSYPTPTYTQYF
CDR3nt: TGTGCCACCAGCAGAAGTTACCCAACCCCTACCTATACGCAGTATTTT
d_gene: .
abundance: .
j_gene: TRBJ2-3
v_gene: TRBV15

CDR3aa: CSVEIGARGHTDTQYF
CDR3nt: TGCAGCGTTGAAATCGGGGCTAGGGGGCACACAGATACGCAGTATTTT
d_gene: TRBD1
abundance: .
j_gene: TRBJ2-3
v_gene: TRBV29-1

CDR3aa: CSATTDGTEGYTF
CDR3nt: TGCAGTGCCACAACGGATGGTACAGAAGGCTACACCTTC
d_gene: .
abundance: .
j_gene: TRBJ1-2
v_gene: TRBV20-1

CDR3aa: CASSQGLLAGAYNEQFF
CDR3nt: TGTGCCAGCAGCCAAGGCCTACTAGCGGGAGCTTACAATGAGCAGTTCTTC
d_gene: TRBD2
abundance: .
j_gene: TRBJ2-1
v_gene: TRBV3-1

CDR3aa: CATSEPTRTDTQYF
CDR3nt: TGTGCCACCAGTGAGCCGACGCGGACAGATACGCAGTATTTT
d_gene: .
abundance: once
j_gene: TRBJ2-3
v_gene: TRBV24-1

CDR3aa: CASSQDRGLVQYF
CDR3nt: TGCGCCAGCAGCCAAGATAGGGGGCTCGTGCAGTACTTC
d_gene: TRBD1
abundance: .
j_gene: TRBJ2-7
v_gene: TRBV4-3

CDR3aa: CASSLSQTVDTQYF
CDR3nt: TGTGCCAGCAGTTTATCACAGACTGTTGATACGCAGTATTTT
d_gene: .
abundance: .
j_gene: TRBJ2-3
v_gene: TRBV27

CDR3aa: CASSPAGAADTQYF
CDR3nt: TGTGCCAGCAGTCCGGCCGGGGCAGCAGATACGCAGTATTTT
d_gene: .
abundance: .
j_gene: TRBJ2-3
v_gene: TRBV6-5

CDR3aa: CASSVGQGFINEQYF
CDR3nt: TGTGCCAGCAGCGTAGGACAGGGTTTCATAAATGAGCAGTACTTC
d_gene: TRBD1
abundance: .
j_gene: TRBJ2-5
v_gene: TRBV9

CDR3aa: CASSLALSGYLQETQYF
CDR3nt: TGTGCCAGCAGCTTAGCTCTATCGGGCTACCTACAAGAGACCCAGTACTTC
d_gene: .
abundance: .
j_gene: TRBJ2-5
v_gene: TRBV7-9

CDR3aa: CASISLSGKDYEQYF
CDR3nt: TGTGCCAGCATTTCGCTTAGCGGGAAAGACTACGAGCAGTACTTC
d_gene: TRBD2
abundance: .
j_gene: TRBJ2-7
v_gene: TRBV2

CDR3aa: CASSQQRGYSYEQYF
CDR3nt: TGCGCCAGCAGCCAACAGCGGGGGTACTCCTACGAGCAGTACTTC
d_gene: TRBD2
abundance: .
j_gene: TRBJ2-7
v_gene: TRBV4-3

CDR3aa: CASSQPGALFEQYF
CDR3nt: TGTGCCAGCAGCCAACCGGGGGCCCTCTTCGAGCAGTACTTC
d_gene: .
abundance: .
j_gene: TRBJ2-7
v_gene: TRBV3-1

CDR3aa: CASSLEGLLLGYEQYF
CDR3nt: TGCGCCAGCAGCTTGGAAGGGCTCCTTCTCGGGTACGAGCAGTACTTC
d_gene: .
abundance: few
j_gene: TRBJ2-7
v_gene: TRBV5-1

CDR3aa: CTSGRGYEQYF
CDR3nt: TGTACCAGCGGCAGGGGGTACGAGCAGTACTTC
d_gene: TRBD1
abundance: .
j_gene: TRBJ2-7
v_gene: TRBV28

CDR3aa: CASRTTGRGTEAFF
CDR3nt: TGTGCCAGCAGAACTACAGGGCGGGGGACTGAAGCTTTCTTT
d_gene: .
abundance: .
j_gene: TRBJ1-1
v_gene: TRBV11-2

CDR3aa: CASGPLGTENTEAFF
CDR3nt: TGTGCTAGTGGTCCCCTGGGGACAGAGAACACTGAAGCTTTCTTT
d_gene: TRBD1
abundance: .
j_gene: TRBJ1-1
v_gene: TRBV12-5

CDR3aa: CSATMTTSGIETQYF
CDR3nt: TGCAGTGCTACCATGACGACTAGCGGCATAGAGACCCAGTACTTC
d_gene: TRBD2
abundance: .
j_gene: TRBJ2-5
v_gene: TRBV20-1

CDR3aa: CASSTLGPGPDTQYF
CDR3nt: TGTGCCAGCAGTACACTGGGGCCTGGCCCAGATACGCAGTATTTT
d_gene: .
abundance: .
j_gene: TRBJ2-3
v_gene: TRBV6-5

CDR3aa: CSAKDRTSAYEQYF
CDR3nt: TGCAGTGCTAAAGACAGGACCTCAGCCTACGAGCAGTACTTC
d_gene: .
abundance: .
j_gene: TRBJ2-7
v_gene: TRBV20-1

CDR3aa: CSATPGDNYGYTF
CDR3nt: TGCAGTGCTACCCCAGGGGATAACTATGGCTACACCTTC
d_gene: .
abundance: few
j_gene: TRBJ1-2
v_gene: TRBV20-1

CDR3aa: CASKTGTSSSNEQYF
CDR3nt: TGTGCCAGCAAAACCGGGACTAGCTCCAGCAATGAGCAGTACTTC
d_gene: TRBD2
abundance: .
j_gene: TRBJ2-7
v_gene: TRBV28

CDR3aa: CASRPDWGTNEKLFF
CDR3nt: TGTGCCAGCAGACCGGACTGGGGAACTAATGAAAAACTGTTTTTT
d_gene: .
abundance: .
j_gene: TRBJ1-4
v_gene: TRBV6-1

CDR3aa: CASSYGQGIADTQYF
CDR3nt: TGTGCCAGCAGTTATGGACAGGGGATAGCAGATACGCAGTATTTT
d_gene: TRBD1
abundance: .
j_gene: TRBJ2-3
v_gene: TRBV6-2/TRBV6-3

CDR3aa: CASSSMDGNEQYF
CDR3nt: TGCGCCAGCAGCTCTATGGACGGGAATGAGCAGTACTTC
d_gene: .
abundance: few
j_gene: TRBJ2-5
v_gene: TRBV5-1

CDR3aa: CASSLTSRAYEQYF
CDR3nt: TGTGCCAGCAGCCTCACTAGCAGAGCCTACGAGCAGTACTTC
d_gene: .
abundance: .
j_gene: TRBJ2-7
v_gene: TRBV11-2

CDR3aa: CASSQSGQATYEQYF
CDR3nt: TGCGCCAGCAGCCAATCTGGACAGGCAACCTACGAGCAGTACTTC
d_gene: TRBD1
abundance: .
j_gene: TRBJ2-7
v_gene: TRBV4-1

CDR3aa: CASSLRHSLNSPLHF
CDR3nt: TGTGCCAGCAGCCTAAGGCACAGTCTCAATTCACCCCTCCACTTT
d_gene: .
abundance: once
j_gene: TRBJ1-6
v_gene: TRBV7-9

CDR3aa: CSASAGTGKDTQYF
CDR3nt: TGCAGTGCTAGCGCCGGGACTGGTAAGGATACGCAGTATTTT
d_gene: .
abundance: .
j_gene: TRBJ2-3
v_gene: TRBV20-1

CDR3aa: CASSLIAGDNTGELFF
CDR3nt: TGTGCCAGCAGCTTAATAGCGGGGGACAACACCGGGGAGCTGTTTTTT
d_gene: TRBD2
abundance: once
j_gene: TRBJ2-2
v_gene: TRBV11-2

CDR3aa: CASSIWTGSHEQYF
CDR3nt: TGTGCCAGCAGCATATGGACAGGGAGTCACGAGCAGTACTTC
d_gene: TRBD1
abundance: few
j_gene: TRBJ2-7
v_gene: TRBV27

CDR3aa: CASSFLAGSSTDTQYF
CDR3nt: TGTGCCAGCAGCTTCCTGGCGGGATCTAGCACAGATACGCAGTATTTT
d_gene: .
abundance: .
j_gene: TRBJ2-3
v_gene: TRBV7-9

CDR3aa: CASNGGRASYNEQFF
CDR3nt: TGTGCCAGCAATGGCGGGAGGGCCTCCTACAATGAGCAGTTCTTC
d_gene: TRBD2
abundance: .
j_gene: TRBJ2-1
v_gene: TRBV28

CDR3aa: CSALGQGREKLFF
CDR3nt: TGCAGCGCCCTGGGACAGGGACGAGAAAAACTGTTTTTT
d_gene: TRBD1
abundance: .
j_gene: TRBJ1-4
v_gene: TRBV29-1

CDR3aa: CASSQGSASGRPKQFF
CDR3nt: TGTGCCAGCAGCCAAGGCTCGGCTAGCGGGAGACCAAAGCAGTTCTTC
d_gene: TRBD2
abundance: .
j_gene: TRBJ2-1
v_gene: TRBV3-1

CDR3aa: CASSVGLATQETQYF
CDR3nt: TGTGCCAGCAGCGTGGGACTAGCGACCCAAGAGACCCAGTACTTC
d_gene: TRBD2
abundance: few
j_gene: TRBJ2-5
v_gene: TRBV9

CDR3aa: CASRETSPSTDTQYF
CDR3nt: TGTGCCAGCAGAGAGACTAGCCCTAGCACAGATACGCAGTATTTT
d_gene: TRBD2
abundance: .
j_gene: TRBJ2-3
v_gene: TRBV2

CDR3aa: CASSFPFSRYTQYF
CDR3nt: TGTGCCAGCAGCTTCCCTTTTAGTCGGTATACGCAGTATTTT
d_gene: .
abundance: few
j_gene: TRBJ2-3
v_gene: TRBV7-2

CDR3aa: CASSRVPGLAGGLAKNIQYF
CDR3nt: TGTGCCAGCAGTCGAGTACCGGGACTAGCGGGAGGGCTGGCCAAAAACATTCAGTACTTC
d_gene: TRBD2
abundance: .
j_gene: TRBJ2-4
v_gene: TRBV12-3/TRBV12-4

CDR3aa: CSAPGQGKDYEQYF
CDR3nt: TGCAGTGCACCGGGACAGGGGAAAGATTACGAGCAGTACTTC
d_gene: TRBD1
abundance: few
j_gene: TRBJ2-7
v_gene: TRBV20-1

CDR3aa: CASRGQGAIYGYTF
CDR3nt: TGTGCCAGCAGAGGACAGGGGGCGATTTATGGCTACACCTTC
d_gene: TRBD1
abundance: few
j_gene: TRBJ1-2
v_gene: TRBV28

CDR3aa: CASGATAYYGYTF
CDR3nt: TGCGCCAGCGGGGCGACAGCCTACTATGGCTACACCTTC
d_gene: .
abundance: .
j_gene: TRBJ1-2
v_gene: TRBV10-2

CDR3aa: CSASPLAGGTETQYF
CDR3nt: TGCAGTGCCAGCCCCCTAGCGGGGGGAACAGAGACCCAGTACTTC
d_gene: TRBD2
abundance: .
j_gene: TRBJ2-5
v_gene: TRBV20-1

CDR3aa: CASSATGSGPYEQYF
CDR3nt: TGTGCCAGCAGCGCCACCGGGTCAGGTCCCTACGAGCAGTACTTC
d_gene: .
abundance: few
j_gene: TRBJ2-7
v_gene: TRBV6-5

CDR3aa: CASSQDAGGAQFF
CDR3nt: TGTGCCAGCAGCCAAGATGCGGGTGGTGCCCAGTTCTTC
d_gene: .
abundance: .
j_gene: TRBJ2-1
v_gene: TRBV14

CDR3aa: CASSRSSGTPYEQYF
CDR3nt: TGTGCCAGCAGCCGTTCTAGCGGTACCCCTTACGAGCAGTACTTC
d_gene: TRBD2
abundance: few
j_gene: TRBJ2-7
v_gene: TRBV12-3/TRBV12-4

CDR3aa: CASGLVGGRPDTQYF
CDR3nt: TGTGCCAGCGGCTTAGTAGGCGGGAGGCCAGATACGCAGTATTTT
d_gene: TRBD2
abundance: .
j_gene: TRBJ2-3
v_gene: TRBV7-2

CDR3aa: CASSIAVGLGYEQYF
CDR3nt: TGTGCCAGCAGCATTGCTGTGGGTTTGGGCTACGAGCAGTACTTT
d_gene: .
abundance: .
j_gene: TRBJ2-4
v_gene: TRBV12-3/TRBV12-4

CDR3aa: CASVQDTQYF
CDR3nt: TGTGCCAGCGTTCAAGATACGCAGTATTTT
d_gene: .
abundance: .
j_gene: TRBJ2-3
v_gene: TRBV6-1

CDR3aa: CASSLGGQLTYEQYF
CDR3nt: TGCGCCAGCAGCTTAGGCGGCCAGCTAACCTACGAGCAGTACTTC
d_gene: .
abundance: few
j_gene: TRBJ2-7
v_gene: TRBV5-1

CDR3aa: CASSQDILSYNEQFF
CDR3nt: TGTGCCAGCAGCCAAGATATACTAAGCTACAATGAGCAGTTCTTC
d_gene: .
abundance: .
j_gene: TRBJ2-1
v_gene: TRBV3-1

CDR3aa: CSVADLTDTQYF
CDR3nt: TGCAGCGTCGCGGACTTGACAGATACGCAGTATTTT
d_gene: .
abundance: few
j_gene: TRBJ2-3
v_gene: TRBV29-1

CDR3aa: CSVVGRGGSGNTEAFF
CDR3nt: TGCAGCGTTGTGGGGAGGGGGGGGTCAGGAAACACTGAAGCTTTCTTT
d_gene: .
abundance: .
j_gene: TRBJ1-1
v_gene: TRBV29-1

CDR3aa: CASSSKQGAREKLFF
CDR3nt: TGTGCCAGCAGCTCGAAGCAGGGGGCGCGCGAAAAACTGTTTTTT
d_gene: TRBD1
abundance: .
j_gene: TRBJ1-4
v_gene: TRBV7-8